This T cell receptor (beta chain) emerged from a study of CD8+CD57+ T cells in acquired aplastic anemia. Overall study context: Sorted CD4+ plus CD8+ cells gave DNA averaging 3.2 ug. Some 10 million reads, on average, were obtained for CD4+ cells from healthy donors. Whole-study results and caveats: Patient and control CD8+ Simpson's diversity was not significantly different. Overlap between patients and controls comprised about 28 CD8+ CDR3 sequences.

This clonotype was picked up many times. As yet, its antigen is unknown. The germline V and J ends were trimmed by 8 bases and 3 bases, with 20 bases remaining between them. This CDR3 comprises 15 residues. Germline V CDR1 and CDR2: LGHNA, YNFKEQ. CDR3 and TCR beta VDJ profiling relied on genomic DNA as the template. TCRdb recomputed calls from the reads with MiXCR, one row per CDR3 protein. The data contain roughly 160,000 distinct CDR3 sequences, approximately 60% of them seen just once; the ten biggest clones take up 45% to 55%. This sequence originates from a human donor in good health. The chain uses TRBV4-2 and TRBJ2-7, with D possibly called TRBD1 or TRBD2 (5 bases each). The source material was sorted CD4+, CD8+, or CD8+CD57+ T cells (not recorded which) from PBMCs. The CDR3 sequence: CASGPAGTGDYEQYF. The CDR3 nucleotides are TGTGCCAGCGGCCCAGCCGGGACGGGTGACTACGAGCAGTACTTC.